This TCR beta chain was profiled in a study of cytomegalovirus exposure and HLA in healthy donors. Findings and limits, study-wide: Accounts indicate the classifier identified cytomegalovirus status with strong specificity and sensitivity.

Note on this clone: Antigen unknown.

V was cut by 8 bases and J by 9 bases, with 18 bases left in between. Germline V CDR1 and CDR2: SNHLY, FYNNEI. This CDR3 has 13 residues. The PCR was carried out with 60 Vbeta primers and 13 Jbeta primers. Some clones are missing from TCRdb's copy, which holds only in-frame ones; the method was immunoSEQ multiplex PCR. The sample yields under 250,000 clones, approximately 83% seen once. This TCR was recovered from a boy between 2 and 15 years old in good health and CMV-seronegative. V and J are TRBV2 and TRBJ2-3, with D unclear. Sequencing was carried out using PBMCs. This CDR3 is CASDSRPTSTQYF. Here the CDR3 DNA reads TGTGCCAGCGACTCTAGGCCCACCTCCACGCAGTATTTT.